This T cell receptor (beta chain) comes out of a study of identical twins. General study findings and limits: Twins' excess sharing was less marked for out-of-frame beta sequences.

V lost 0 bases and J lost 6, with 9 bases in between. CDR3 length equals 14 residues. Germline CDR1 reads MNHEY; CDR2 reads SVGAGI. All donors were healthy Caucasians. As for this clonotype: Its specificity is unknown.

A universal primer site was added by template switching, and unique molecular identifiers were carried by the cDNA. A single record per CDR3 protein comes from TCRdb applying MiXCR to the 5' RACE reads. Among about 240,000 distinct CDR3 sequences listed, over 9.5% were seen once. The same sample was also studied in work on yellow fever vaccine responses in identical twins. That paper notes: Twins' vaccine T cell response reportedly gave the appearance of partial convergence and partial personalization.

The V gene is TRBV6-5, the J gene TRBJ2-1, with D possibly being TRBD1 (5 bases). The clonotype was recovered from a woman between 18 and 29 years old in good health. Sequenced input: memory (CD45RO+) T cells sorted from blood. CDR3 region: CASSYSTQGNEQFF. CDR3 bases: TGTGCCAGCAGTTACTCGACGCAGGGCAATGAGCAGTTCTTC.